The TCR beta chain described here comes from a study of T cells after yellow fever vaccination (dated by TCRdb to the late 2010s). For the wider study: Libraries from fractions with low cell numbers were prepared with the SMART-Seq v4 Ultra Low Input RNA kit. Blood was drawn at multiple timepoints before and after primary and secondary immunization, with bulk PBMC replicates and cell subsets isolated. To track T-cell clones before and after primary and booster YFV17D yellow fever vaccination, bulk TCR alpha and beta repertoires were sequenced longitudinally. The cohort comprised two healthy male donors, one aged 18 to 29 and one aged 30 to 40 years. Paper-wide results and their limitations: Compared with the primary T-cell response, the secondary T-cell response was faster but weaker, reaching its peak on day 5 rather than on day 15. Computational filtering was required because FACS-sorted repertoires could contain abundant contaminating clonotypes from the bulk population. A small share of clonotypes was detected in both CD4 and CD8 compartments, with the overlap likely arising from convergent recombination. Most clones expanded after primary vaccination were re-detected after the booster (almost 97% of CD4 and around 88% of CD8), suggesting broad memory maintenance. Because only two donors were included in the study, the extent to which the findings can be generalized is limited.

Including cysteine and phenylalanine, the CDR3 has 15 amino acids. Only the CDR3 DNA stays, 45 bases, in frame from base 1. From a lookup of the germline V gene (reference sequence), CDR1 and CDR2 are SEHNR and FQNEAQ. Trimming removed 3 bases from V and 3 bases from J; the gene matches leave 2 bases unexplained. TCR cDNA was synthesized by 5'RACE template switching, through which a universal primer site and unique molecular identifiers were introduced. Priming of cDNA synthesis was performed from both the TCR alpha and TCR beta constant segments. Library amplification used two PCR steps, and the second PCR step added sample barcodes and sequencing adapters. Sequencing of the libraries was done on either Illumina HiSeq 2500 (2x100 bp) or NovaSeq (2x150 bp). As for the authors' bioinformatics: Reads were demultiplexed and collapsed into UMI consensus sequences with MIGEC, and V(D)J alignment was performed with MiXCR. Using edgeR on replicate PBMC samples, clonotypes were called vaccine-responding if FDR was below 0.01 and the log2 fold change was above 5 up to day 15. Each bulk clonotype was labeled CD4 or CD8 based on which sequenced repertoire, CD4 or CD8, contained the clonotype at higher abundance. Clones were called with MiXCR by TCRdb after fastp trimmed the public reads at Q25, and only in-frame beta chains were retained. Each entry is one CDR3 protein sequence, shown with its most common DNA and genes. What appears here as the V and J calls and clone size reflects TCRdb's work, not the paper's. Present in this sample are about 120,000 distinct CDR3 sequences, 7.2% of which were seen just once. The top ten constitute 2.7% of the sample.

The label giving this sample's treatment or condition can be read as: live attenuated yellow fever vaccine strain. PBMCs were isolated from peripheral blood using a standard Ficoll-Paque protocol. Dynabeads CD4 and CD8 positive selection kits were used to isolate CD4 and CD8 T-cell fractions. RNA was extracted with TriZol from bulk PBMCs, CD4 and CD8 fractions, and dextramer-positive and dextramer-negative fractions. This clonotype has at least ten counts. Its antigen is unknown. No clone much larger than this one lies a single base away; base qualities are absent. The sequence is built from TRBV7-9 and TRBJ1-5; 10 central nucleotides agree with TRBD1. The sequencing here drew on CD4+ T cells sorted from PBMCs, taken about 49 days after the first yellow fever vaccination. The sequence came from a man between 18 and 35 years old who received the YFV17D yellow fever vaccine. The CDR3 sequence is CASSLGTGVNQPQHF. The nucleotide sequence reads TGTGCCAGCAGCTTGGGGACAGGGGTCAATCAGCCCCAGCATTTT. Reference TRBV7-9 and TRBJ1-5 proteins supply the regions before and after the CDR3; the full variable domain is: DTGVSQNPRHKITKRGQNVTFRCDPISEHNRLYWYRQTLGQGPEFLTYFQNEAQLEKSRLLSDRFSAERPKGSFSTLEIQRTEQGDSAMYLCASSLGTGVNQPQHFGDGTRLSIL.